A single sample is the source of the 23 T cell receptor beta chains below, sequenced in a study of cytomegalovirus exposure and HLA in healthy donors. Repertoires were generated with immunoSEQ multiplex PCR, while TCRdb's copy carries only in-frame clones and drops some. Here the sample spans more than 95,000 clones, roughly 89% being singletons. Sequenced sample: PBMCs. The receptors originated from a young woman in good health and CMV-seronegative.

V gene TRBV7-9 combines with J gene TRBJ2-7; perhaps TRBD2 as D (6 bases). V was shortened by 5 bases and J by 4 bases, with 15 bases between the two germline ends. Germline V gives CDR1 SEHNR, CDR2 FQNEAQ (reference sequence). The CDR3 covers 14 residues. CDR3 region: CASSPPGRLYEQYV. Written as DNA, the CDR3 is TGTGCCAGCAGCCCCCCGGGGAGGCTTTACGAGCAGTACGTC.

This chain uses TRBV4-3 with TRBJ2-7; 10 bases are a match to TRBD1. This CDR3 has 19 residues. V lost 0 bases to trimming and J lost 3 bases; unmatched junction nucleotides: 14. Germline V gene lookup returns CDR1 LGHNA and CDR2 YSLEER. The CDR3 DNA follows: TGCGCCAGCAGCCAAGATGTGGTGACAGGGGGCGAGGGGAGCTACGAGCAGTACTTC. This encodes CASSQDVVTGGEGSYEQYF.

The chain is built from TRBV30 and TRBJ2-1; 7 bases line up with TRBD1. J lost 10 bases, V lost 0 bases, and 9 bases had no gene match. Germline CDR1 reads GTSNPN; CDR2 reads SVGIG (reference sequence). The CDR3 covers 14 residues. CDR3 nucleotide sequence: TGTGCCTGGAGTGTACTAGGGGGCGATCGGGAGCAGTTCTTC. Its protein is CAWSVLGGDREQFF.

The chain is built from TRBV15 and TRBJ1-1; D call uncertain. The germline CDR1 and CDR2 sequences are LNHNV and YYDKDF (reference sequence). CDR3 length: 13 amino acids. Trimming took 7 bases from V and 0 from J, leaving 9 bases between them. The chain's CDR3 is CATTEDLNTEAFF. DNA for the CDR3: TGTGCCACCACAGAGGACTTGAACACTGAAGCTTTCTTT.

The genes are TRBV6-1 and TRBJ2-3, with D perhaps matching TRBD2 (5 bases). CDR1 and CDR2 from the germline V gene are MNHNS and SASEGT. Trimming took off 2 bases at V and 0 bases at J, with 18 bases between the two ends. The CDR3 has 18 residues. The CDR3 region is CASSERVAGYTSTDTQYF. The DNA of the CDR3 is TGTGCCAGCAGTGAAAGGGTTGCGGGCTATACTAGCACAGATACGCAGTATTTT.

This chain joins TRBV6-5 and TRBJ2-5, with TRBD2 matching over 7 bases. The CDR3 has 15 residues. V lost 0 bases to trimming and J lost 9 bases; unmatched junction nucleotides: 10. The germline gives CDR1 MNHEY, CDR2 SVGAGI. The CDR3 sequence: CASSYSASGVGAQYF. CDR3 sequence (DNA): TGTGCCAGCAGTTACTCGGCTAGCGGTGTTGGGGCCCAGTACTTC.

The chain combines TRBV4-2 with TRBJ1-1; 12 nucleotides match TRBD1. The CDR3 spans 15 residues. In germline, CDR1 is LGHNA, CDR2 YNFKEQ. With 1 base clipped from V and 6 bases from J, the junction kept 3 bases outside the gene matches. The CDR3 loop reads CASSQGGQGAPEAFF. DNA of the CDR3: TGTGCCAGCAGCCAAGGGGGACAGGGGGCTCCTGAAGCTTTCTTT.

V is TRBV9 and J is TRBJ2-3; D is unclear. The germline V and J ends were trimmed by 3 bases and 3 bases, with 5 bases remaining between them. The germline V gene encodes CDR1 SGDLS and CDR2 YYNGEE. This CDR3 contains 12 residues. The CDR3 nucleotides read TGTGCCAGCAGCGCGACAACAGATACGCAGTATTTT. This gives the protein CASSATTDTQYF.

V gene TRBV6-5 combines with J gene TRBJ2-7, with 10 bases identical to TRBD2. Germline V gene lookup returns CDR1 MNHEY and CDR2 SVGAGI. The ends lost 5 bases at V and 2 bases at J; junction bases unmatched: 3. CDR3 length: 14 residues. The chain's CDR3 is CASSPLAGAYEQYF. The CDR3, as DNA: TGTGCCAGCAGTCCTCTAGCGGGGGCCTACGAGCAGTACTTC.

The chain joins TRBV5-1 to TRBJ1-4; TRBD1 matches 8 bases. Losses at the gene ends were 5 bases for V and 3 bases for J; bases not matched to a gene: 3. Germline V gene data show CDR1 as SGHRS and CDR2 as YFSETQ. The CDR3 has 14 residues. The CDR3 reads CASSGDRSNEKLFF. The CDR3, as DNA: TGCGCCAGCAGTGGGGACAGGTCTAATGAAAAACTGTTTTTT.

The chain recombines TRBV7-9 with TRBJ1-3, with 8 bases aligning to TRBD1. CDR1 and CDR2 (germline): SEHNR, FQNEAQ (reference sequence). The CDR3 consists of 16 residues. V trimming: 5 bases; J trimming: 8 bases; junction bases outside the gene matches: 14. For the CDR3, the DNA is TGTGCCAGCAGCCCCGGACAGGGATCGGGTCCGGACACCATATATTTT. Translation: CASSPGQGSGPDTIYF.

The DNA for the CDR3 is TGTGCCTGGAGTTCACAGGATACCAATGAGCAGTTCTTC. This translates into CAWSSQDTNEQFF. This chain links TRBV30 with TRBJ2-1, with D possibly matching TRBD1 (5 bases). The CDR3 is 13 amino acids. CDR1 is GTSNPN, CDR2 SVGIG, per germline (reference sequence). V dropped 2 bases and J dropped 6 bases, with 11 bases sitting between them. Full variable domain (rest looked up from reference TRBV30 and TRBJ2-1): SQTIHQWPATLVQPVGSPLSLECTVEGTSNPNLYWYRQAAGRGLQLLFYSVGIGQISSEVPQNLSASRPQDRQFILSSKKLLLSDSGFYLCAWSSQDTNEQFFGPGTRLTVL.

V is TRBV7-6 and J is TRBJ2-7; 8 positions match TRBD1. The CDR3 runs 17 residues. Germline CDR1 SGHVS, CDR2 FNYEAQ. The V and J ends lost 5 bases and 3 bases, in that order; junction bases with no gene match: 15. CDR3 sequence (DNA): TGTGCCAGCAGCAACCGGGACAGGATTCCCCCAAGCTACGAGCAGTACTTC. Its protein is CASSNRDRIPPSYEQYF.

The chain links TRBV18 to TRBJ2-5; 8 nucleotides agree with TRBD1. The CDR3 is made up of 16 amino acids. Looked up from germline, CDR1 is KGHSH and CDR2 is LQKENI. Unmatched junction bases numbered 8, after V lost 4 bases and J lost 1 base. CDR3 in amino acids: CASSQRQGYRQETQYF. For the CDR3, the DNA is TGTGCCAGCTCACAACGACAGGGGTATCGCCAAGAGACCCAGTACTTC.

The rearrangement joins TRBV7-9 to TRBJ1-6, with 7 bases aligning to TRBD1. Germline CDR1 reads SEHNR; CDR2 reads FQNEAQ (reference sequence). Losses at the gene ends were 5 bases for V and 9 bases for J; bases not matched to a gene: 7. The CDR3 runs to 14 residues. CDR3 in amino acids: CASSRQGTFSPLHF. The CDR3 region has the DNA TGTGCCAGCAGCCGACAGGGAACGTTTTCACCCCTCCACTTT.

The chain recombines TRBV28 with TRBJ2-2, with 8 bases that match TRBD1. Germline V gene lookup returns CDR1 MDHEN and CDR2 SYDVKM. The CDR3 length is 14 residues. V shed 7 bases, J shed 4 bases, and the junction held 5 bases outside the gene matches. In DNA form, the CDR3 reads TGTGCCAGCATCCCGACAGGGGTCACCGGGGAGCTGTTTTTT. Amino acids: CASIPTGVTGELFF.

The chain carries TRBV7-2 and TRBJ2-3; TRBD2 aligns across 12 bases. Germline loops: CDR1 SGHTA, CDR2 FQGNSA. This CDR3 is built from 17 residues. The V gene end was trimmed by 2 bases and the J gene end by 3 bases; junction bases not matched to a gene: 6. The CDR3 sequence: CASSLRLAGEGTDTQYF. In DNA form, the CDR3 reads TGTGCCAGCAGCTTAAGACTAGCGGGAGAGGGAACAGATACGCAGTATTTT.

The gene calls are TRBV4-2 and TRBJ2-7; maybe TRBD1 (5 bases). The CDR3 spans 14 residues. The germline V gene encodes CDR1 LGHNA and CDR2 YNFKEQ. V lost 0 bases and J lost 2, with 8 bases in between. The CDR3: CASSQEVGPYEQYF. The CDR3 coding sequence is TGTGCCAGCAGCCAAGAAGTGGGGCCCTACGAGCAGTACTTC.

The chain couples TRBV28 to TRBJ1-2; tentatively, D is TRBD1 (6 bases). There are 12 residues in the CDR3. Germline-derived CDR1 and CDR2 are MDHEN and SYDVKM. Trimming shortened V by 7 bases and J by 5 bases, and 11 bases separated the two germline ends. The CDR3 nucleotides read TGTGCCAGCACCTCAGGGGCTTATGGCTACACCTTC. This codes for CASTSGAYGYTF.

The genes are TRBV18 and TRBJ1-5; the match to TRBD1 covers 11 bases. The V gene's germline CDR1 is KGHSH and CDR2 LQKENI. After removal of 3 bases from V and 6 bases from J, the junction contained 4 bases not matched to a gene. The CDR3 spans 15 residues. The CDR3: CASSPDRGPLQPQHF. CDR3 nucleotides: TGTGCCAGCTCACCGGACAGGGGGCCCCTTCAGCCCCAGCATTTT.

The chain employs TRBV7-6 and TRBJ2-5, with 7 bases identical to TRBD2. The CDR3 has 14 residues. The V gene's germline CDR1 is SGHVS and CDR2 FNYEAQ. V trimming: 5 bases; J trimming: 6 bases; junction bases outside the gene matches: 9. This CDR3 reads CASSPPGGKQTQYF. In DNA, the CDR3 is TGTGCCAGCAGCCCCCCCGGGGGGAAACAGACCCAGTACTTC.

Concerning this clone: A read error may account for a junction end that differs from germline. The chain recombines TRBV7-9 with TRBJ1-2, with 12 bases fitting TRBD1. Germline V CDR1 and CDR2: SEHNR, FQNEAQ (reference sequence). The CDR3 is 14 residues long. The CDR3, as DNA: TGTGCCAGCAGCTTAGATGGGACAGGGGGCCCCCTGTCCTTC. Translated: CASSLDGTGGPLSF.

The CDR3 is CASSQGQARDVGNEQFF. In DNA, the CDR3 is TGCGCCAGCAGCCAAGGACAGGCCAGGGATGTTGGCAATGAGCAGTTCTTC. J is TRBJ2-1 and V is TRBV4-1; a possible D gene is TRBD1 (6 bases). V was clipped by 1 base and J by 6 bases, with 19 bases between them. The CDR3 is 17 residues long. Germline CDR1 reads MGHRA; CDR2 reads YSYEKL.